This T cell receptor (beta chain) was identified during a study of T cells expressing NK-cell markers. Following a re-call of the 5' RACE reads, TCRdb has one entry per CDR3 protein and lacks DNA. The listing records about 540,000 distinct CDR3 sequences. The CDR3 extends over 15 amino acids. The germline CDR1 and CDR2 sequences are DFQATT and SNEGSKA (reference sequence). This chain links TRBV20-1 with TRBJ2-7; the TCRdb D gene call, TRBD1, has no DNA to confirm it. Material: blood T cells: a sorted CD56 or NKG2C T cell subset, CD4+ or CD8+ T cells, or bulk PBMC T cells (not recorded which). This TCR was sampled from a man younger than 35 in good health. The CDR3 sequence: CSAIGQGGGAYEQYF.